Listed here is a single T cell receptor beta chain. Its antigen is still unknown. Germline V CDR1 and CDR2: SGHRS, YFSETQ. V trimming: 0 bases; J trimming: 1 base; junction bases outside the gene matches: 5. This CDR3 is 17 amino acids long. Using immunoSEQ multiplex PCR, the repertoire was profiled, and TCRdb retains in-frame clones only, with some absent. The sample records 150,000 to 200,000 clones, just under 90% being singletons. The donors formed part of the approximately 120-subject validation cohort, distinct from the roughly 620-subject first cohort. This specimen comes from a study of cytomegalovirus exposure and HLA in healthy donors. Turning to the study itself: The same platform used for the 666 first-cohort repertoires was also used for the 100 to 150 validation repertoires, as a later analysis reported.

Notes on the study in general: Overall, approximately 150 TCR beta chains were annotated as cytomegalovirus-associated. Subsequent analysis found a tendency for first-cohort TCR clusters to co-occur within the 120 or so validation repertoires.

The source is a woman in her thirties in good health and CMV-seronegative. The sequencing sample was made of PBMCs. The J gene is TRBJ2-5, the V gene TRBV5-1; 11 bases agree with TRBD2. The CDR3 protein is CASSLGLAGSLQETQYF. As DNA, the CDR3 is TGCGCCAGCAGCTTGGGACTAGCGGGGAGTCTCCAAGAGACCCAGTACTTC. Combining the CDR3 with reference TRBV5-1 and TRBJ2-5 gives the whole variable domain KAGVTQTPRYLIKTRGQQVTLSCSPISGHRSVSWYQQTPGQGLQFLFEYFSETQRNKGNFPGRFSGRQFSNSRSEMNVSTLELGDSALYLCASSLGLAGSLQETQYFGPGTRLLVL.